These T cell receptor beta chains were read from a single sample in a study of blood T cells in healthy people across ages. TCRdb recomputed calls from the 5' RACE reads with MiXCR, one row per CDR3 protein. The sample lists 700,000 to 950,000 distinct CDR3 sequences, roughly 43% occurring once. The specimen was blood. These receptors were obtained from a woman aged 55-70 years in good health. Both conserved end residues are part of each CDR3. The D gene is left open where the match is weak. Part of the rows lack a size; the others show once, few, many or a class for expanded clones.

>TRBV5-1|TRBJ2-1|-|TRBD1
CASRQGPDNEQFF
TGCGCCAGCCGACAGGGGCCGGACAATGAGCAGTTCTTC
>TRBV6-1|TRBJ1-1|-|-
CASSGIGGKTEAFF
TGTGCCAGCAGCGGGATAGGGGGAAAAACTGAAGCTTTCTTT
>TRBV5-1|TRBJ2-5|-|-
CASSLDTAQTQYF
TGCGCCAGCAGCTTGGATACAGCCCAGACCCAGTACTTC
>TRBV5-5|TRBJ2-6|-|-
CASSLNRDTAVSGANVLTF
TGTGCCAGCAGCTTGAATCGGGACACCGCCGTCTCTGGGGCCAACGTCCTGACTTTC
>TRBV20-1|TRBJ1-4|-|-
CSAPFPGGGDEKLFF
TGCAGTGCTCCTTTCCCTGGGGGAGGGGATGAAAAACTGTTTTTT
>TRBV2|TRBJ2-1|few|TRBD2
CASSPDSGGSNEQFF
TGTGCCAGCTCCCCGGACAGCGGGGGGTCCAATGAGCAGTTCTTC
>TRBV9|TRBJ2-5|many|-
CASSVGYRNREQYF
TGTGCCAGCAGCGTTGGTTACAGGAACAGAGAGCAGTACTTC
>TRBV2|TRBJ1-2|-|-
CTSSEGGGYYGYTF
TGTACCAGCAGTGAAGGGGGAGGATACTATGGCTACACCTTC
>TRBV3-1|TRBJ2-1|-|TRBD2
CASPRASGYNEPFF
TGTGCCAGCCCAAGGGCTAGCGGCTACAATGAGCCGTTCTTC
>TRBV7-2|TRBJ2-5|many|TRBD2
CASSLASGGAQETQYF
TGTGCCAGCAGCTTAGCAAGCGGGGGGGCTCAAGAGACCCAGTACTTC
>TRBV20-1|TRBJ2-1|-|TRBD1
CSARDRNRNEQFF
TGCAGTGCCAGGGACAGGAATCGCAATGAGCAGTTCTTC
>TRBV3-1|TRBJ2-1|few|TRBD2
CASSQDGTSGSYNEQFF
TGTGCCAGCAGCCAAGATGGGACTAGCGGCTCCTACAATGAGCAGTTCTTC